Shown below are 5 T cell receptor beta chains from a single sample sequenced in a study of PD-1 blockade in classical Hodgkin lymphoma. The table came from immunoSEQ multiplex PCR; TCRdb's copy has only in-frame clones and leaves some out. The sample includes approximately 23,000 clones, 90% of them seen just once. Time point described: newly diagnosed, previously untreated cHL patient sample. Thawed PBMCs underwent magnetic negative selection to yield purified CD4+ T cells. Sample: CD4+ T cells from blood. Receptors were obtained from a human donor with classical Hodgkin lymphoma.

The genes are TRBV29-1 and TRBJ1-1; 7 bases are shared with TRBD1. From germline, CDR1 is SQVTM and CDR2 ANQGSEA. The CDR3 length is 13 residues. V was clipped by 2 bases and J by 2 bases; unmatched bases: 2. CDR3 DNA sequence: TGCAGCGTTGAAAGGGGGCGAAACACTGAAGCTTTCTTT. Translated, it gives CSVERGRNTEAFF.

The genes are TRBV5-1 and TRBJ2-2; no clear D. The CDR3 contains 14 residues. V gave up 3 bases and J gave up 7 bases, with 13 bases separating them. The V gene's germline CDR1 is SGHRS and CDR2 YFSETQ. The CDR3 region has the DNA TGCGCCAGCAGCTCGCCCTCGGGTAACGGGGAGCTGTTTTTT. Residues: CASSSPSGNGELFF.

The CDR3 DNA reads as TGTGCCAGTACCCTACGGGGGGCCTCCTACGAGCAGTACTTC. The encoded protein is CASTLRGASYEQYF. V is TRBV19 and J is TRBJ2-7, with D possibly TRBD2 on 7 matching bases. Germline V CDR1 and CDR2: LNHDA, SQIVND (reference sequence). The V end lost 7 bases, the J end lost 0 bases, and 13 bases lay between the germline ends. The CDR3 is made up of 14 amino acids.

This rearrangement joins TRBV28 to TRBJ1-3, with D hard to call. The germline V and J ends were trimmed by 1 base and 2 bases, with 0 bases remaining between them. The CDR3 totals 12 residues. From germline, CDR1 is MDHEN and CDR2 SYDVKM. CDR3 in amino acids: CASSLSGNTIYF. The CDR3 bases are TGTGCCAGCAGTTTATCTGGAAACACCATATATTTT.

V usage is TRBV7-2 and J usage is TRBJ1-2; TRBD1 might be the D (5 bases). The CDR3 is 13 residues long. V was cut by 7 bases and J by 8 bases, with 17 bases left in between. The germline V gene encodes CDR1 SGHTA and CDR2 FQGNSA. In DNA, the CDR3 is TGTGCCAGCACCTTGACGGGGGTCGGCGGCTACACCTTC. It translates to CASTLTGVGGYTF.